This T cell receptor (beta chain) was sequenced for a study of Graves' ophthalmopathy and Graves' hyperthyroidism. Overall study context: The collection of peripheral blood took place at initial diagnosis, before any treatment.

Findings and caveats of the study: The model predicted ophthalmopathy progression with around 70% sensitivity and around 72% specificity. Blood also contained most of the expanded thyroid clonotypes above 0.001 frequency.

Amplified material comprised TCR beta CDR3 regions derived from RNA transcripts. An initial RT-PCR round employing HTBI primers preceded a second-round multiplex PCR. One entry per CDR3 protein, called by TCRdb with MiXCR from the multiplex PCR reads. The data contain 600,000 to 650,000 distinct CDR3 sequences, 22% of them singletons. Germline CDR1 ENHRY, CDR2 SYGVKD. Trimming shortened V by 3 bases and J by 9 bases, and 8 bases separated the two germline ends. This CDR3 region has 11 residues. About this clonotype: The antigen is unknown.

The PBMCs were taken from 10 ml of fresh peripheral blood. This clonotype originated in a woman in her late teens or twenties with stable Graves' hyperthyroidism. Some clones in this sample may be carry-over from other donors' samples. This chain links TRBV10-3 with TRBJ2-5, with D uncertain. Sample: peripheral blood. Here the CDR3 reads CAISESWAQYF. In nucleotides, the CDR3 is TGTGCCATCAGTGAAAGCTGGGCCCAGTACTTC.